This note documents a single TCR beta chain sequence. These data originate in a study of blood T cell repertoires in COVID-19. The length of the CDR3 is 13 residues. In germline, CDR1 is LNHNV, CDR2 YYDKDF (reference sequence). V gave up 0 bases and J gave up 12 bases, with 11 bases separating them. TCRdb keeps only in-frame clones here, not all; method: immunoSEQ multiplex PCR. The sample lists 250,000 to 300,000 clones; about nine tenths were seen once. The chain joins TRBV15 to TRBJ1-4; perhaps TRBD1 as D (5 bases). The specimen sequenced was peripheral blood. The clonotype comes from a woman between 40 and 50 years old with acute or convalescent COVID-19. CDR3 coding DNA: TGTGCCACCAGCAGAGATGAAGGGGAGGAACTGTTTTTT. Its protein is CATSRDEGEELFF.